The clone carrying this T cell receptor beta chain was counted only a few times. Its antigen is undetermined. Trimming took 9 bases from V and 0 from J, leaving 21 bases between them. The CDR3 has 17 amino acids. Germline V CDR1 and CDR2: SEHNR, FQNEAQ (reference sequence). This entry belongs to a study of beta chain features in type 1 diabetes. Reverse transcription of all isolated RNA meant that expressed TCRB transcripts were sequenced. Here immunoSEQ multiplex PCR was the method, and the copy in TCRdb shows in-frame clones only, minus some. Of hundreds of thousands of clones listed, over 12% were seen once; the top ten hold approximately 0.043%. Study-wide findings and caveats: Small HLA sub-analyses could not settle whether HLA shapes TCRB rearrangement. People with Type 1 diabetes carried modestly yet significantly shorter TCRB CDR3s in all four CD4+ subsets. The naive, central memory and Treg TCRB repertoires showed an apparent similarity that was greater among patients than among healthy donors.

V and J are TRBV7-9 and TRBJ2-1, with D possibly matching TRBD2 (6 bases). This receptor was identified in a man between 18 and 35 years old with type 1 diabetes. The sample comprised naive CD4+ T cells from blood. The CDR3 DNA follows: TGTGCCAGTGTCCCCCCACCCATCGGGAGCTCCTACAATGAGCAGTTCTTC. Amino acids: CASVPPPIGSSYNEQFF. The variable domain in full, with the rest retrieved from reference TRBV7-9 and TRBJ2-1, is DTGVSQNPRHKITKRGQNVTFRCDPISEHNRLYWYRQTLGQGPEFLTYFQNEAQLEKSRLLSDRFSAERPKGSFSTLEIQRTEQGDSAMYLCASVPPPIGSSYNEQFFGPGTRLTVL.